The clone carrying this T cell receptor (beta chain) was picked up one time. The authors ran a second PCR of about 6 to 12 cycles using a sample-barcoded 5' primer and a J-beta primer mix. TCRdb passed the 5' RACE reads through MiXCR, listing each CDR3 protein once. The data contain 1.5 million to 1.8 million distinct CDR3 sequences, about 42% of them singletons. The data are from a study of blood T cells in healthy people across ages. With 5 bases removed from V and 5 bases from J, the gap between germline ends came to 12 bases. Germline lookup yields CDR1 SEHNR and CDR2 FQNEAQ (reference sequence). The CDR3 length is 13 residues.

The sequenced sample consisted of blood. The chain links TRBV7-9 to TRBJ1-1; no clear D. This clonotype was obtained from a young woman in good health. CDR3 amino acids: CASSPSKRTEAFF. The CDR3 DNA sequence: TGTGCCAGCAGCCCGAGTAAGAGGACTGAAGCTTTCTTT. The entire variable domain, with the rest obtained from reference TRBV7-9 and TRBJ1-1, is as follows: DTGVSQNPRHKITKRGQNVTFRCDPISEHNRLYWYRQTLGQGPEFLTYFQNEAQLEKSRLLSDRFSAERPKGSFSTLEIQRTEQGDSAMYLCASSPSKRTEAFFGQGTRLTVV.